This TCR beta chain is drawn from a study of blood T cell repertoires in COVID-19. TCRdb's table, derived via immunoSEQ multiplex PCR, lists solely in-frame clones and lacks some. The data contain over 50,000 clones, over 65% of them singletons. This CDR3 is 16 amino acids long. V lost 0 bases and J lost 4, with 13 bases in between. Germline-derived CDR1 and CDR2 are SGHVS and FNYEAQ. The clonotype was recovered from an elderly man with active or convalescent COVID-19. The chain recombines TRBV7-6 with TRBJ2-1; the D gene is possibly TRBD2 (5 bases). Material: peripheral blood. The CDR3: CASSLAPYRTYNEQFF. The CDR3 DNA reads TGTGCCAGCAGCTTAGCTCCGTACCGGACTTACAATGAGCAGTTCTTC.